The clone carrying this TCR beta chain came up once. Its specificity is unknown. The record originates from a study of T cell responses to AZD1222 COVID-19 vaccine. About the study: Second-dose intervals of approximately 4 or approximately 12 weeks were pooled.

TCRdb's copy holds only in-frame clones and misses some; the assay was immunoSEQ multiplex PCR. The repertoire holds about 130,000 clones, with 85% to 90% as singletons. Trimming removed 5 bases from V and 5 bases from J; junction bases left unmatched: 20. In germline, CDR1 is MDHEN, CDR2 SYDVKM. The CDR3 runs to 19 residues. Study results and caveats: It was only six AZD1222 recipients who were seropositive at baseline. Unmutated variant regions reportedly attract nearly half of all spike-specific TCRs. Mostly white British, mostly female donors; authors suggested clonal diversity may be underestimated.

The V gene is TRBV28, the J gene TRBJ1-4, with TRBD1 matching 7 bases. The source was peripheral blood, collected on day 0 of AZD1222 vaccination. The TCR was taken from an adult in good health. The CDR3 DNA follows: TGTGCCAGCAGTCGAGACGGAATCCAGGACAGGCCTATAAATGAAAAACTGTTTTTT. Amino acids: CASSRDGIQDRPINEKLFF.